This TCR beta chain was captured in a study of T-cell reconstitution after alpha-beta-depleted transplantation in children (dated by TCRdb to the mid-2010s). Regarding the study in general: Using TCR repertoire profiling, the study quantitatively followed how T-cell immune reconstitution unfolded in children after TCRalphabeta/CD19-depleted allogeneic hematopoietic cell transplantation. Broad study findings and their caveats: In some patients, high TCRbeta diversity at day 60 was attributed to recipient T cells and intrathymic progenitors that had survived conditioning. About two months after transplant, the apparently early recovery of alphabetaT-cell counts reportedly depended on just several hundred clones that had expanded rapidly and came from non-depleted graft cells. Over subsequent months, a decline in hyperexpanded clone frequencies was noted, and after one year, T-cell counts and TCRbeta diversity were mostly ascribed to newly produced T cells.

CDR3 length: 12 amino acids, cysteine to phenylalanine. Just the 36-base CDR3 DNA is kept, in frame starting at base 1. CDR1 and CDR2 were assigned from the germline V gene as SGHAT and FQNNGV. V trim: 5 bases; J trim: 6 bases; unmatched bases: 0. What the treatment or condition label conveys for this sample: allogeneic hematopoietic cell transplantation with graft depleted of TCRalphabeta T cells and CD19 B cells. The transplant recipients were children given TCRalphabeta/CD19-depleted allogeneic hematopoietic cell grafts. In its sample, this clonotype was seen many times. The antigen this receptor binds is unknown. Base qualities were left out, and no much larger clone turns up one base away. Preparation of the library involved PCR. Data came from an Illumina HiSeq 2500. TCR libraries were prepared with molecular barcoding, using unique molecular identifiers to normalize TCRbeta repertoire quantification. TCRdb trimmed the raw reads at Q25, called clones with MiXCR and kept productive beta chains. Each CDR3 protein gets just one entry, which takes the most common genes and DNA from the rows behind it. A total of 250,000 to 300,000 distinct CDR3 sequences appear in this sample, over 7.5% of them only once. Around 10% of the sample is in the top ten clones.

The input for sequencing was peripheral blood, taken 360 days after TCRalphabeta/CD19-depleted stem cell transplant. This receptor was obtained from a female patient between 2 and 15 years old who had a stem cell transplant for Fanconi anemia, so the T cells may come from the graft donor. The V and J segments used are TRBV11-2 and TRBJ2-1; 8 central bases correspond to TRBD2. The CDR3 protein sequence reads: CASSGTSNEQFF. The DNA sequence reads TGTGCCAGCAGCGGGACTAGCAATGAGCAGTTCTTC. The reference TRBV11-2 and TRBJ2-1 proteins fill in what lies around the CDR3, so the full variable domain reads EAGVAQSPRYKIIEKRQSVAFWCNPISGHATLYWYQQILGQGPKLLIQFQNNGVVDDSQLPKDRFSAERLKGVDSTLKIQPAKLEDSAVYLCASSGTSNEQFFGPGTRLTVL.